Listed below are T cell receptor beta chains from one sample, sequenced in a study of blood T cell repertoires in COVID-19. Here immunoSEQ multiplex PCR was the method, and the copy in TCRdb shows in-frame clones only, minus some. The sample includes some 160,000 clones, approximately 90% of them seen just once. Sequences were obtained from peripheral blood. Receptors were obtained from a man younger than 35 with acute or convalescent COVID-19. Both conserved end residues are part of each CDR3. Fields, in order: J gene, D gene, clone size, V gene, CDR3 DNA, CDR3 protein. The D gene is left open where the match is weak. The size entry is marked missing in some rows and otherwise reads once, few, many or a size class.

>TRBJ1-1|NA|NA|TRBV3-1/TRBV3-2
TGTGCCAGCAGCCGGGGAGGGAACACTGAAGCTTTCTTT
CASSRGGNTEAFF
>TRBJ1-2|NA|few|TRBV3-1/TRBV3-2
TGTGCCAGCAGCCATGTTGGCATCTCCAACTATGGCTACACCTTC
CASSHVGISNYGYTF
>TRBJ1-5|NA|NA|TRBV5-8
TGTGCCAGCAGCTTGGAGCCAGGTTTTAATAGCAATCAGCCCCAGCATTTT
CASSLEPGFNSNQPQHF
>TRBJ2-3|NA|NA|TRBV27
TGTGCCAGCAGTACCCTCGGAGCGGGCTTAGTCTATACGCAGTATTTT
CASSTLGAGLVYTQYF
>TRBJ2-2|NA|NA|TRBV29-1
TGCAGCGTAGCCCTCGGGGGTGGAGTGAACACCGGGGAGCTGTTTTTT
CSVALGGGVNTGELFF
>TRBJ1-1|NA|NA|TRBV9
TGTGCCAGCAGCGTAGGAGACACTGAAGCTTTCTTT
CASSVGDTEAFF
>TRBJ1-3|NA|NA|TRBV11-2
TGTGCCAGCAGCGCGTCCAGGGGAAACACCATATATTTT
CASSASRGNTIYF
>TRBJ2-7|TRBD1|NA|TRBV27
TGTGCCAGCAGTTTAAGGGGACAGGGTTTCTACGAGCAGTACTTC
CASSLRGQGFYEQYF
>TRBJ2-3|TRBD1|NA|TRBV11-2
TGTGCCAGCAGCTTAGCGGACAGGGGCTGGGATACGCAGTATTTT
CASSLADRGWDTQYF
>TRBJ2-3|TRBD2|NA|TRBV6-2/TRBV6-3
TGTGCCAGCAGTTCCCGGCTAGCGGGGGGGCCAGCAGATACGCAGTATTTT
CASSSRLAGGPADTQYF
>TRBJ2-7|NA|NA|TRBV11-2
TGTGCCAGCAGCTTAGATATGACAGCGTACGAGCAGTACTTC
CASSLDMTAYEQYF
>TRBJ1-6|TRBD1|few|TRBV7-6
TGTGCCAGCAGCCTGGACAGGGGTACAGATTCACCCCTCCACTTT
CASSLDRGTDSPLHF
>TRBJ2-5|TRBD2|NA|TRBV5-1
TGCGCCAGCAGCTTCGGACTAGCGGGGGTACAAGAGACCCAGTACTTC
CASSFGLAGVQETQYF
>TRBJ2-7|TRBD1|few|TRBV2
TGTGCCAGCAGTGGGGACAGGGGGAACTCCTACGAGCAGTACTTC
CASSGDRGNSYEQYF
>TRBJ1-1|TRBD1|NA|TRBV6-2/TRBV6-3
TGTGCCAGCAGTGCATATTCGACAGGGAGAGAAGCTTTCTTT
CASSAYSTGREAFF
>TRBJ2-7|TRBD2|once|TRBV19
TGTGCCAGTAGTGGACGCGGGAGGTACGAGCAGTACTTC
CASSGRGRYEQYF
>TRBJ1-4|NA|NA|TRBV18
TGTGCCAGCTCACCTAATTCGCCAGGGAATAATGAAAAACTGTTTTTT
CASSPNSPGNNEKLFF
>TRBJ1-2|NA|NA|TRBV5-6
TGTGCCAGCAGCCCCTGGGAGGGATTGGTGGGCTACACCTTC
CASSPWEGLVGYTF
>TRBJ2-3|TRBD2|NA|TRBV3-1/TRBV3-2
TGTGCCAGCAGCCGGGGACTAGCGGGGCTCACAGATACGCAGTATTTT
CASSRGLAGLTDTQYF
>TRBJ1-5|NA|few|TRBV7-2
TGTGCCAGCAGCCCGCAAAGTGGGGGCTCTGGGCCCCAGCATTTT
CASSPQSGGSGPQHF
>TRBJ2-1|TRBD1|NA|TRBV11-3
TGTGCCAGCAGCCCCGGGACAGGGATTGGCGATGAGCAGTTCTTC
CASSPGTGIGDEQFF
>TRBJ1-6|NA|NA|TRBV5-5
TGTGCCAGCAGCCCCGACAGGCTTAATTCACCCCTCCACTTT
CASSPDRLNSPLHF
>TRBJ1-1|NA|NA|TRBV28
TGTGCCAGCAGTGGGCCAGACACCATGAACACTGAAGCTTTCTTT
CASSGPDTMNTEAFF
>TRBJ1-2|NA|NA|TRBV5-1
TGCGCCAGCAGCGCGCCGGCAGGGGAGAACTATGGCTACACCTTC
CASSAPAGENYGYTF
>TRBJ2-1|TRBD2|once|TRBV4-2
TGTGCCAGCAGCCAAGCCCGGCCGGGACTAGCGGGAGATGAGCAGTTCTTC
CASSQARPGLAGDEQFF
>TRBJ1-4|TRBD1|NA|TRBV14
TGTGCCAGCAGCCGGCGCCAGGGGGTACCTAATGAAAAACTGTTTTTT
CASSRRQGVPNEKLFF
>TRBJ1-1|TRBD1|NA|TRBV12-5
TGTGCTAGTGGCACGGGACAGCTTGAAGCTTTCTTT
CASGTGQLEAFF
>TRBJ1-5|NA|NA|TRBV9
TGTGCCAGCAGCGTAGCAGGAAGTGAAGGTCAGCCCCAGCATTTT
CASSVAGSEGQPQHF